The 16 T cell receptor beta chains below all came from one sample that was sequenced in a study of blood T cell repertoires in COVID-19. Sequencing was performed with immunoSEQ multiplex PCR; in TCRdb, only in-frame clones are kept and a portion is missing. The sample has tens of thousands of clones, 80% to 90% seen once. Sequences were obtained from peripheral blood. The receptor source for this set is a man aged 80 or over with active or convalescent COVID-19.

V gene TRBV11-2 combines with J gene TRBJ2-7; TRBD2 agrees at 9 bases. The CDR3 covers 16 residues. Trimming took 4 bases from V and 3 from J; bases not matched to a gene: 10. From germline, CDR1 is SGHAT and CDR2 FQNNGV. The CDR3 nucleotides read TGTGCCAGCAGCTCCCTGAGCGGGAGGCGAGGCTACGAGCAGTACTTC. It translates to CASSSLSGRRGYEQYF.

V and J are TRBV28 and TRBJ2-1; 7 nucleotides match TRBD2. With V trimmed by 5 bases and J by 5 bases, 6 bases remained unmatched. The CDR3 totals 14 residues. Germline assignment: CDR1 MDHEN and CDR2 SYDVKM. Here the CDR3 DNA reads TGTGCCAGCAGTATAATCGGGGGGAACAATGAGCAGTTCTTC. The encoded protein is CASSIIGGNNEQFF.

This chain links TRBV28 with TRBJ1-3, with TRBD1 matching 7 bases. V dropped 6 bases and J dropped 0; count of bases not matched to a gene: 5. The length of the CDR3 is 15 residues. Germline assignment: CDR1 MDHEN and CDR2 SYDVKM. The CDR3 loop reads CASSPGTVSGNTIYF. The CDR3 bases are TGTGCCAGCAGCCCTGGGACAGTCTCTGGAAACACCATATATTTT.

The CDR3 nucleotides read TGTGCCAGTAGGACGGCAGGGGCCGTATCCGAGCAGTACTTC. This encodes CASRTAGAVSEQYF. The chain has TRBV19 and TRBJ2-7; D might be TRBD1 (6 bases). There are 14 residues in the CDR3. CDR1 is LNHDA and CDR2 is SQIVND in the germline V gene (reference sequence). V shed 6 bases and J shed 6 bases, with 18 bases lying between them. The entire variable domain, with the rest obtained from reference TRBV19 and TRBJ2-7, is as follows: DGGITQSPKYLFRKEGQNVTLSCEQNLNHDAMYWYRQDPGQGLRLIYYSQIVNDFQKGDIAEGYSVSREKKESFPLTVTSAQKNPTAFYLCASRTAGAVSEQYFGPGTRLTVT.

Only one count was recorded for this clone. This chain uses TRBV19 with TRBJ1-2; 10 bases line up with TRBD1. This CDR3 comprises 14 residues. Losses at the gene ends were 3 bases for V and 8 bases for J; bases not matched to a gene: 6. In germline, CDR1 is LNHDA, CDR2 SQIVND (reference sequence). The CDR3 coding sequence is TGTGCCAGTAGTATGGGGGACAGGGGTGGAGGCTACACCTTC. As protein: CASSMGDRGGGYTF.

The CDR3 DNA reads as TGTGCCAGCAGTGAACAGGGGAGCTCCTACAATGAGCAGTTCTTC. Amino acids: CASSEQGSSYNEQFF. This chain connects TRBV27 to TRBJ2-1, with TRBD1 matching 7 bases. Germline V gene sequence: CDR1 MNHEY, CDR2 SMNVEV (reference sequence). V lost 5 bases, J lost 0 bases, and 4 bases stayed unmatched. The CDR3 sequence is 15 residues long.

The rearrangement links TRBV19 to TRBJ1-2; D is perhaps TRBD1 (5 bases). Germline CDR1 is LNHDA and CDR2 is SQIVND (reference sequence). This CDR3 has 12 residues. Trimming took 3 bases from V and 8 from J, leaving 10 bases between them. The CDR3 sequence is CASSMGQGGYTF. The CDR3 DNA follows: TGTGCCAGTAGTATGGGTCAGGGCGGCTACACCTTC.

The chain recombines TRBV24-1 with TRBJ2-3, with a weak D call TRBD2 (5 bases). Trimming removed 5 bases at V and 3 bases at J, with 11 bases between. The CDR3 loop spans 14 amino acids. Germline loops: CDR1 KGHDR, CDR2 SFDVKD. The CDR3 nucleotides read TGTGCCACCAGTGCAACGGGAACTACAGATACGCAGTATTTT. Its translation is CATSATGTTDTQYF.

This chain uses TRBV6-1 with TRBJ1-5; TRBD1 is a possible D gene (6 bases). V lost 2 bases and J lost 1, with 18 bases in between. CDR1 and CDR2 (germline): MNHNS, SASEGT. The CDR3 extends over 18 amino acids. DNA of the CDR3: TGTGCCAGCAGTGAATACCCCCCCGGGACAATGAGCAATCAGCCCCAGCATTTT. This sequence encodes CASSEYPPGTMSNQPQHF.

The chain employs TRBV6-5 and TRBJ1-6; 9 bases agree with TRBD1. The germline V gene has CDR1 MNHEY and CDR2 SVGAGI. Trimming at V came to 5 bases and at J to 10 bases, leaving 9 bases not matched to a gene. The CDR3 sequence is 15 residues long. The CDR3 DNA reads as TGTGCCAGCAGTATTCGGACAGGGGTGGAATCACCCCTCCACTTT. Translated: CASSIRTGVESPLHF.

This rearrangement joins TRBV6-5 to TRBJ1-2; TRBD1 is a possible D gene (6 bases). Trimming removed 4 bases at V and 2 bases at J, with 14 bases between. This CDR3 has 15 residues. Germline CDR1 and CDR2: MNHEY and SVGAGI. DNA for the CDR3: TGTGCCAGCAGTTTATCCTACGGGACAAACTATGGCTACACCTTC. It translates to CASSLSYGTNYGYTF.

The chain is built from TRBV19 and TRBJ1-1; 7 bases map to TRBD1. From germline, CDR1 is LNHDA and CDR2 SQIVND (reference sequence). J was trimmed by 4 bases and V by 3 bases; bases with no gene match: 2. CDR3 length: 13 residues. Written as DNA, the CDR3 is TGTGCCAGTAGTATGCAGGGGGGCACTGAAGCTTTCTTT. It codes for CASSMQGGTEAFF.

This chain links TRBV28 with TRBJ1-1; TRBD1 aligns across 8 bases. Per germline, CDR1 MDHEN and CDR2 SYDVKM. Losses at the gene ends were 4 bases for V and 2 bases for J; bases not matched to a gene: 3. There are 14 residues in the CDR3. The CDR3 loop is CASSWTGLNTEAFF. CDR3 DNA: TGTGCCAGCAGTTGGACAGGGCTCAACACTGAAGCTTTCTTT.

The chain employs TRBV3-1 (or the pseudogene TRBV3-2) and TRBJ1-1; 8 nucleotides agree with TRBD1. Germline loops: CDR1 LGHDT, CDR2 YNNKEL (reference sequence). V trimming: 4 bases; J trimming: 1 base; junction bases outside the gene matches: 5. The CDR3 runs 15 residues. This chain's CDR3 is CASSPTGTGNTEAFF. CDR3 in DNA: TGTGCCAGCAGCCCTACCGGGACAGGGAACACTGAAGCTTTCTTT.

The V and J genes are TRBV19 and TRBJ1-3; D not certain. CDR1 and CDR2 (germline): LNHDA, SQIVND (reference sequence). Trimming left V 7 bases short and J 4 bases short, with 17 bases between. The CDR3 covers 15 residues. CDR3 DNA: TGTGCCAGTAATGCGGGCGAAGTGTGGGGAAACACCATATATTTT. Translating it yields CASNAGEVWGNTIYF.

The chain couples TRBV27 to TRBJ2-1; the match to TRBD2 covers 8 bases. CDR1 is MNHEY and CDR2 is SMNVEV in the germline V gene (reference sequence). The V and J ends lost 2 bases and 5 bases, in that order; junction bases with no gene match: 8. The CDR3 loop spans 16 amino acids. DNA of the CDR3: TGTGCCAGCAGTTTAAGGGCTAGCGGGCGGGACAATGAGCAGTTCTTC. Its translation is CASSLRASGRDNEQFF.